This TCR beta chain was found in a study of a mutant IDH1 vaccine in newly diagnosed glioma. Overall study context: Males made up 62.5% and females roughly 40% of treated patients, whose mean age was about 40 years. Most patients had received both radiotherapy and temozolomide, the prior options being radiotherapy, temozolomide, or both.

Per germline, CDR1 MNHEY and CDR2 SMNVEV (reference sequence). This CDR3 spans 13 amino acids. Sequencing used immunoSEQ multiplex PCR; TCRdb keeps in-frame clones, though not all of them. Here the sample spans tens of thousands of clones, almost 65% being singletons. Stated time point: week 47, end of study. Vaccine doses each comprised 300 ug of mutant IDH1 20-mer peptide, with topical imiquimod. As concerns this clone: The target antigen is unknown. The junction departs from germline at one end; a sequencing error may be responsible.

The rearrangement links TRBV27 to TRBJ1-1; TRBD1 is a possible D gene (5 bases). The source was peripheral blood mononuclear cells (PBMCs), collected from a glioma patient whose treatment included an IDH1 peptide vaccine. This clonotype originated in a man aged 35-49 years with glioma. Some clones in this sample may be carry-over from other donors' samples. The CDR3 DNA reads as TGTGCCAGCGGTTTGTGGGGGGACACTGAAGCTTTCTTT. Translation: CASGLWGDTEAFF.